This record looks at one TCR beta chain sequence and its context. Its antigen remains unidentified. Base qualities are not recorded, but no much larger clone differs from it by a single base. This entry is derived from a study of CD8+CD57+ T cells in acquired aplastic anemia listed by TCRdb under 2018. General notes on the study: DNA extracted from sorted CD4+ and CD8+ cells had a mean of about 3.3 ug, with a range of about 0.18 to 27.4 ug. For healthy donor samples, the average read count was about 10.8 million for CD4+ cells and fewer than 14 million for CD8+ cells. Overall results and qualifications from the work: Over 25 CD8+ CDR3 sequences were found in both patients and controls but appeared to be highly expressed in patients and within the immunodominant clones of the patients. Patients and healthy controls showed no significant difference in CD8+ Simpson's diversity (P=0.060).

The study deep-sequenced TCR repertoires of sorted CD4+ and CD8+ blood T cells from severe aplastic anemia patients and healthy subjects. Ficoll-Paque density gradient centrifugation was used to isolate peripheral blood mononuclear cells. Before DNA extraction, CD4+ and CD8+ T cells were sorted with FACS or magnetic beads. Profiling of TCR beta VDJ combinations and CDR3 sequences used genomic DNA as the template. TCR repertoire sequencing was run on an Illumina HiSeq 2000. The original methods were these. TRBV/TRBJ rearrangement plots, CDR3 size and DJ length profiles, and Simpson's diversity index were used to assess repertoires. The most abundant DNA sequence in the deep sequencing data was defined as the immunodominant clone. CDR3 amino acid sequences were checked for sharing across subjects and were also compared against the VDJdb database and published repertoires. TCRdb applied fastp at Q25 and MiXCR to the public reads, then kept only in-frame beta chains. Identical CDR3 protein sequences are pooled into one entry, listed with their most common genes and DNA. The V and J calls here are based on TCRdb, not the publication. The sample table shows about 180,000 distinct CDR3 sequences, and under 55% are seen once. Clones ranked in the top ten supply under 3% of the sample.

From the germline V gene, CDR1 is MGHRA and CDR2 is YSYEKL. Including cysteine and phenylalanine, the CDR3 has 16 amino acids. Only the CDR3 portion is preserved as DNA: 48 bases, with reading frame beginning at the first base. Trimming removed 0 bases from V and 3 bases from J, leaving 15 bases between the germline ends. The sequence was obtained from a human donor in good health. The chain uses TRBV4-1 and TRBJ2-7, and possibly TRBD2, on 6 matching bases. Sequenced material: sorted CD4+, CD8+, or CD8+CD57+ T cells (not recorded which) from PBMCs. DNA sequence: TGCGCCAGCAGCCAAGATGTCGCGGGGATGGGCTACGAGCAGTACTTC. Protein translation: CASSQDVAGMGYEQYF.